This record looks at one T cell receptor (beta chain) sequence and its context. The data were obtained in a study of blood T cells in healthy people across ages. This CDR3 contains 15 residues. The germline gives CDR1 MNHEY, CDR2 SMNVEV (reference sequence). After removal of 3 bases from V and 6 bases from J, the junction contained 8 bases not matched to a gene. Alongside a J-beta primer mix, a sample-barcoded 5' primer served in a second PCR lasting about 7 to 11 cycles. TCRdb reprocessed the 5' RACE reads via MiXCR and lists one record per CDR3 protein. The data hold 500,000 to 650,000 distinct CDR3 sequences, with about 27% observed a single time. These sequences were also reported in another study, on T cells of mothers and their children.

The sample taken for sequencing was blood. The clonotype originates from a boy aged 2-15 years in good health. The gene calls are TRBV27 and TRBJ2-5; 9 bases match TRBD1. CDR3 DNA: TGTGCCAGCAGTTTCCGGGGGACAGGGACAAAGACCCAGTACTTC. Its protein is CASSFRGTGTKTQYF.